The following is a T cell receptor beta chain sequence with its context. Its antigen is unidentified. The CDR3 totals 15 residues. The record originates from a study of T cells expressing NK-cell markers. Study background: From sorted CD3+CD56+NKG2C+, CD3+CD56+NKG2C- and CD3+CD56-NKG2C+ T cells came the TCR beta repertoires. There were seven HCMV-seropositive donors and one seronegative donor among the eight sequenced. Study-wide findings and caveats: Questions lingered over whether expanded NKG2C+ T cell clones were HCMV-specific. Of CD8+ T cells, about 1.0-8% belonged to dominant NKG2C+ clonotypes in roughly 6 donors.

TCRdb re-called the 5' RACE reads; every CDR3 protein appears as one record, without DNA. This sample contains hundreds of thousands of distinct CDR3 sequences. This receptor was taken from a woman aged 18 to 75 in good health. This chain links TRBV12-3 or TRBV12-4 with TRBJ2-5; the TRBD2 assignment by TCRdb is unverifiable without DNA. The specimen sequenced was blood T cells: a sorted CD56 or NKG2C T cell subset, CD4+ or CD8+ T cells, or bulk PBMC T cells (not recorded which). This CDR3 is CASSSTSAQVETQYF.